This T cell receptor (beta chain) was sequenced in a study of identical twins. Study-wide points: These conclusions were based on statistical analysis (cross-sectional, not following the same donors). With abundant cord blood beta clonotypes, insertions were fewer; memory repertoires showed no such pattern. A partial confounding effect on zero-insertion analyses could come from invariant MAIT and iNKT cells.

V gave up 5 bases and J gave up 8 bases; unmatched junction bases: 8. Germline V lookup: CDR1 SEHNR, CDR2 FQNEAQ (reference sequence). CDR3 length equals 14 residues. Template switching added a universal primer site; cDNA carried unique molecular identifiers. MiXCR, run by TCRdb on the 5' RACE reads, gives a single entry per CDR3 protein. The sample records 450,000 or so distinct CDR3 sequences, about 18% being singletons. With respect to this clonotype: Antigen specificity is unknown.

This sequence originates from a man aged 50-59 years in good health. Sequencing was carried out using naive T cells sorted from blood. The chain employs TRBV7-9 and TRBJ2-1, with 8 positions matching TRBD2. The CDR3 bases are TGTGCCAGCAGCCCGGGGGGGCTCGGGCATGAGCAGTTCTTC. Protein product: CASSPGGLGHEQFF.